This TCR beta chain was captured by sequencing in a study of CD8 T cell repertoires and HIV-1 epitope variants. Study summary: Equal numbers of autologous T cell-negative cells presented antigen to enriched T cells.

V lost 0 bases, J lost 7 bases, and 4 bases lay in between. Per the germline V gene, CDR1 is LGHNA and CDR2 is YSLEER. The CDR3 is 13 amino acids. A note on this clone: As yet, its antigen is unknown.

TCR beta CDR3 was sequenced at survey depth on immunoSEQ. Method: immunoSEQ multiplex PCR; TCRdb's copy keeps in-frame clones and lacks some. The table includes several thousand clones, less than 70% detected once. The sequenced material came from cultured CD8+ T cells derived from PBMCs. The clonotype originates from a male donor with HIV. The chain joins TRBV4-3 to TRBJ1-6; D not certain. The CDR3 reads CASSQEENSPLHF. The CDR3 DNA is TGCGCCAGCAGCCAAGAAGAGAATTCACCCCTCCACTTT.